Below, one T cell receptor (beta chain) is given with its context. The sample belongs to a study of human CD4 T cells and Enterobacteriaceae. All CD4+ cells other than CD45RA+CCR7+CD95- naive cells were sorted as memory, over 98% pure. Swiss blood donation centers supplied the healthy donor blood. Total CD4+ T cells and monocytes came from CD4/CD14 microbead positive selection. The CDR3 is made up of 18 amino acids. Looked up from germline, CDR1 is SGHRS and CDR2 is YFSETQ. V was shortened by 2 bases and J by 1 base, with 20 bases between the two germline ends. Ex vivo total memory CD4+ samples were deeply sequenced, detecting one cell in 200,000. The table came from immunoSEQ multiplex PCR; TCRdb's copy has only in-frame clones and leaves some out. The data hold roughly 30,000 clones, with approximately 84% observed a single time.

This clonotype was obtained from a human donor in good health. This chain links TRBV5-1 with TRBJ2-3, with a possible D match to TRBD1 (6 bases). Material for sequencing was memory CD4+ T cells from blood. For the CDR3, the DNA is TGCGCCAGCAGCTTAGCGTACCCAGGGGCCGGGGGCACAGATACGCAGTATTTT. Protein: CASSLAYPGAGGTDTQYF.